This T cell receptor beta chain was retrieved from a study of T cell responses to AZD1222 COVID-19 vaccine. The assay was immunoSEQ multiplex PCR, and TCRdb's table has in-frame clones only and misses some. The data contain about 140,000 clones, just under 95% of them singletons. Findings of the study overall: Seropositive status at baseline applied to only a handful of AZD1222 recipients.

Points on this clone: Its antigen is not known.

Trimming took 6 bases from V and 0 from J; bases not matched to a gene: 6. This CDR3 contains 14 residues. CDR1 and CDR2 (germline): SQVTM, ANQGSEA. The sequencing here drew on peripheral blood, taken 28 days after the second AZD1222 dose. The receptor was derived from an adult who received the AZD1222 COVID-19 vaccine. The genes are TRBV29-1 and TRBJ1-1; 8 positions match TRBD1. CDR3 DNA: TGCAGCGTCGATATACAGGGGGTGAACACTGAAGCTTTCTTT. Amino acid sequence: CSVDIQGVNTEAFF. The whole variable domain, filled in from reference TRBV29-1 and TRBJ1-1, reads SAVISQKPSRDICQRGTSLTIQCQVDSQVTMMFWYRQQPGQSLTLIATANQGSEATYESGFVIDKFPISRPNLTFSTLTVSNMSPEDSSIYLCSVDIQGVNTEAFFGQGTRLTVV.